This T cell receptor (beta chain) comes out of a study of cytomegalovirus exposure and HLA in healthy donors. Deletions cut 2 bases from V and 0 bases from J, with 16 bases between. Looked up from germline, CDR1 is SGHAT and CDR2 is FQNNGV. The CDR3 is made up of 17 amino acids. About this clone: Antigen unknown.

Donors showed nominal health when sampled, although they likely had unrecorded immune exposures. The primer mix had 60 Vbeta and 13 Jbeta primers. Assay used: immunoSEQ multiplex PCR; TCRdb lists only in-frame clones, some missing. The record lists more than 130,000 clones, of which the ten most abundant hold approximately 2.5%. General study points: For most TCR beta V segments, an earlier analysis put the productive rate at about 90% or about 30% of the time. Exclusion applied to some V segments, including TRBV6-2 and TRBV6-3, as they were indistinguishable. The authors listed 150 or so TCR beta chains as cytomegalovirus-associated.

Sequencing was carried out using PBMCs. The TCR comes from a man between 35 and 55 years old in good health and CMV-seronegative. J is TRBJ1-1 and V is TRBV11-2, with a weak D call TRBD1 (6 bases). In DNA form, the CDR3 reads TGTGCCAGCAGCTTACTTGGACAGACAAGCATGAACACTGAAGCTTTCTTT. It translates to CASSLLGQTSMNTEAFF. Filled out from reference TRBV11-2 and TRBJ1-1, the complete variable domain reads EAGVAQSPRYKIIEKRQSVAFWCNPISGHATLYWYQQILGQGPKLLIQFQNNGVVDDSQLPKDRFSAERLKGVDSTLKIQPAKLEDSAVYLCASSLLGQTSMNTEAFFGQGTRLTVV.